Below, 17 T cell receptor beta chains from the same sample are listed, as sequenced in a study of monozygotic twins with inflammatory bowel disease. No DNA is given; TCRdb re-called the 5' RACE reads and lists each CDR3 protein once. The sample table sets out 400,000 to 500,000 distinct CDR3 sequences. The sample taken for sequencing was blood. The receptors shown here come from a human donor with ulcerative colitis or Crohn's disease, or a healthy co-twin of an affected twin (not recorded which).

V and J are TRBV2 and TRBJ1-1; TCRdb picks TRBD1, but there is no DNA to check that call. CDR3 size: 11 residues. Germline V gene sequence: CDR1 SNHLY, CDR2 FYNNEI. The CDR3 spells CASSATGQAFF.

The rearrangement joins TRBV10-3 to TRBJ2-3. The CDR3 is made up of 15 amino acids. CDR1 and CDR2 (germline): ENHRY, SYGVKD. CDR3 sequence reads: CAISVLEQNTDTQYF.

The V call is TRBV7-2, the J call TRBJ2-7; TCRdb names TRBD2, which stays unverified in the absence of DNA. The CDR3 extends over 15 amino acids. The V gene's germline CDR1 is SGHTA and CDR2 FQGNSA. The CDR3 reads CASSSTSGGPYEQYF.

The CDR3 loop reads CSARGVSGLYEQYF. The V and J genes are TRBV20-1 and TRBJ2-7; TCRdb's D gene call, TRBD2, goes unchecked for lack of DNA. This CDR3 is 14 amino acids long. Germline V gene lookup returns CDR1 DFQATT and CDR2 SNEGSKA (reference sequence).

The chain uses TRBV18 and TRBJ1-4; TCRdb gives TRBD1 as the D gene, but with no DNA this cannot be confirmed. CDR3 size: 13 residues. Germline assignment: CDR1 KGHSH and CDR2 LQKENI. CDR3 in amino acids: CASSPDIWEKLFF.

V is TRBV6-1 and J is TRBJ1-5; absent DNA, TCRdb's TRBD1 call cannot be checked. The CDR3 has 17 amino acids. CDR1 and CDR2 from the germline V gene are MNHNS and SASEGT. The CDR3 loop reads CASSPGTGGYSNQPQHF.

The genes are TRBV6-1 and TRBJ2-3; the TRBD2 assignment by TCRdb is unverifiable without DNA. The CDR3 totals 16 residues. Per germline, CDR1 MNHNS and CDR2 SASEGT. Here the CDR3 reads CASSVSSGSGTDTQYF.

The rearrangement links TRBV7-9 to TRBJ2-2; TCRdb's D gene call, TRBD2, goes unchecked for lack of DNA. CDR1 is SEHNR, CDR2 FQNEAQ, per germline (reference sequence). The CDR3 sequence is 16 residues long. The chain's CDR3 is CASSLAPSRYTGELFF.

The rearrangement joins TRBV7-7 to TRBJ2-5; TCRdb's D call, TRBD1, is unchecked because there is no DNA. Germline CDR1 and CDR2: SSHAT and FNYEAQ (reference sequence). This CDR3 has 13 residues. CDR3 region: CASSLGVLGPQYF.

This rearrangement joins TRBV7-6 to TRBJ2-7; there is no DNA to check the TCRdb D call of TRBD1. The CDR3 has 15 amino acids. In germline, CDR1 is SGHVS, CDR2 FNYEAQ. The CDR3 region is CASSPRTGDFTEQYF.

The chain combines TRBV5-1 with TRBJ2-7; TCRdb designates TRBD1, a call that cannot be tested without DNA. Germline CDR1 SGHRS, CDR2 YFSETQ. The CDR3 has 12 amino acids. Here the CDR3 reads CASSGNRYEQYF.

The chain joins TRBV4-3 to TRBJ2-1; TCRdb indicates TRBD1, and absent DNA this call remains unverified. The germline V gene has CDR1 LGHNA and CDR2 YSLEER. This CDR3 is 17 amino acids long. The CDR3 protein is CASSQDPPGSSYNEQFF.

The rearrangement joins TRBV28 to TRBJ1-5; TCRdb returns TRBD1, unconfirmable since there is no DNA. Germline V gene data show CDR1 as MDHEN and CDR2 as SYDVKM. The CDR3 loop spans 16 amino acids. CDR3 amino acids: CASSLPLGTGMFPQHF.

V and J are TRBV19 and TRBJ2-5; TCRdb's assignment of TRBD1 cannot be checked, as there is no DNA. There are 15 residues in the CDR3. Germline V gene data show CDR1 as LNHDA and CDR2 as SQIVND (reference sequence). CDR3 region: CASSIAGTHQETQYF.

This rearrangement joins TRBV7-2 to TRBJ2-1. CDR1 and CDR2 from the germline V gene are SGHTA and FQGNSA. CDR3 length: 13 residues. The CDR3 region is CASSLVQGSEQFF.

The rearrangement joins TRBV7-9 to TRBJ2-7; the D call from TCRdb, TRBD1, cannot be confirmed without DNA. Germline values: CDR1 SEHNR, CDR2 FQNEAQ (reference sequence). The CDR3 has 16 residues. The CDR3: CASSLPPGQGATEQYF.

V gene TRBV6-5 combines with J gene TRBJ1-6; TCRdb picks TRBD1, but there is no DNA to check that call. Germline-derived CDR1 and CDR2 are MNHEY and SVGAGI. The CDR3 totals 12 residues. CDR3 protein: CASRGPIPPLHF.